This T cell receptor (beta chain) comes out of a study of blood T cell repertoires in COVID-19. On the study more broadly: Samples taken during acute and convalescent COVID-19 were collected in the United States, Italy and Spain.

In the authors' workflow: By means of reference gene primer amplification, nucleated cell counts were estimated. Only in-frame clones appear in the TCRdb table, and some are missing; sequencing was by immunoSEQ multiplex PCR. V and J calls and clone size are copied from that table; D and trimming were computed from the DNA. The sample includes roughly 330,000 clones, around 87% of them seen just once. The CDR3 length is 17 residues. In germline, CDR1 is KGHSH, CDR2 LQKENI. The V gene lost 1 base and the J gene lost 1 base, with 16 bases spanning the gap. The study recruited people aged roughly 18 to 89 years across around 24 US areas. Recovered Cohort 3 donors showed two negative PCRs, clearance, or symptom resolution.

This clonotype was obtained from a woman aged 25 to 39 who had recovered from COVID-19. J is TRBJ1-1 and V is TRBV18; a weak D match, TRBD1 (6 bases). The sequencing input was PBMCs or T cells enriched from blood (not recorded which). The CDR3 protein is CASSPLSGVVRNTEAFF. In nucleotides, the CDR3 is TGTGCCAGCTCACCACTATCAGGGGTGGTTAGGAACACTGAAGCTTTCTTT.